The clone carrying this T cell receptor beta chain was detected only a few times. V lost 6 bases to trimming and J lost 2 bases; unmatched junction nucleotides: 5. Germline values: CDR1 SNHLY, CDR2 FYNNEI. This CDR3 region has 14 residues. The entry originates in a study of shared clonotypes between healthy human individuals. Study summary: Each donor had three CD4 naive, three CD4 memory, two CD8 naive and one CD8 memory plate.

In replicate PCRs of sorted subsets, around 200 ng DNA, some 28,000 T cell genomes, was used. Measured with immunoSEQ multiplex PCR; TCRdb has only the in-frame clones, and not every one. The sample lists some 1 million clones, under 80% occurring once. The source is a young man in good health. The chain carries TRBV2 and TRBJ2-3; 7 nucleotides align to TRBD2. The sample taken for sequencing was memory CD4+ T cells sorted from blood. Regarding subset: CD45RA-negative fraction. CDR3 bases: TGTGCCAGCAGGCCTAGCGGAATCACAGATACGCAGTATTTT. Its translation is CASRPSGITDTQYF.